This entry lists 30 T cell receptor beta chains sequenced from one sample in a study of tumour-infiltrating T cells in Burkitt lymphoma. Data came from immunoSEQ multiplex PCR; TCRdb stores just in-frame clones and leaves some out. The sample lists 14,000 or so clones; approximately 30% were seen once. The sequencing input was tumor tissue. Receptors originate from a human donor with diffuse large B-cell lymphoma.

The chain carries TRBV5-5 and TRBJ2-1, with 12 bases matching TRBD1. This CDR3 has 15 residues. Germline loops: CDR1 SGHKS, CDR2 YYEKEE (reference sequence). The V gene end was trimmed by 5 bases and the J gene end by 4 bases; junction bases not matched to a gene: 4. The CDR3 DNA reads TGTGCCAGCAGGGGGGGACAGGGGGCTTACAATGAGCAGTTCTTC. Protein sequence: CASRGGQGAYNEQFF.

The chain links TRBV11-3 to TRBJ2-2; no clear D gene. From germline, CDR1 is SGHNT and CDR2 YENEEA. The V and J ends lost 5 bases and 0 bases respectively, with 10 bases between them. This CDR3 is built from 15 residues. CDR3 DNA: TGTGCCAGCAGCCCACGTCGGTCGAACACCGGGGAGCTGTTTTTT. Translation gives CASSPRRSNTGELFF.

The chain uses TRBV7-9 and TRBJ1-2; D ambiguous. V lost 3 bases and J 2 bases, leaving 10 bases between the germline ends. Germline-derived CDR1 and CDR2 are SEHNR and FQNEAQ (reference sequence). This CDR3 has 14 residues. The CDR3 here is CASSLGMKNYGYTF. The CDR3, as DNA: TGTGCCAGCAGCTTGGGGATGAAAAACTATGGCTACACCTTC.

This chain links TRBV29-1 with TRBJ2-5; D remains ambiguous. The V end was cut by 7 bases, the J end by 2 bases, with 8 bases between. The germline gives CDR1 SQVTM, CDR2 ANQGSEA. CDR3 length: 11 amino acids. CDR3 DNA: TGCAGCGGCCGGCGTCAAGAGACCCAGTACTTC. Protein: CSGRRQETQYF.

This rearrangement joins TRBV19 to TRBJ1-1; D unresolved. With 2 bases removed from V and 3 bases from J, the gap between germline ends came to 7 bases. Germline CDR1 LNHDA, CDR2 SQIVND (reference sequence). This CDR3 spans 13 amino acids. CDR3 region: CASSIKADTEAFF. DNA of the CDR3: TGTGCCAGTAGTATAAAGGCGGACACTGAAGCTTTCTTT.

By proportion, this clone is medium-sized. The chain has TRBV6-6 and TRBJ2-1; either TRBD1 or TRBD2 may supply D (6 bases each). V was shortened by 5 bases and J by 3 bases, with 14 bases between the two germline ends. Per the germline V gene, CDR1 is MNHNY and CDR2 is SVGAGI (reference sequence). This CDR3 comprises 15 residues. The CDR3 reads CASSPRGVGYNEQFF. CDR3 bases: TGTGCCAGCAGTCCTAGGGGGGTCGGCTACAATGAGCAGTTCTTC.

The chain couples TRBV2 to TRBJ2-1; tentative D call: TRBD2 (6 bases). Germline lookup yields CDR1 SNHLY and CDR2 FYNNEI. The CDR3 totals 14 residues. Trimming stripped 3 bases from V and 2 bases from J, with 8 bases between. The CDR3 nucleotides are TGTGCCAGCAGTGAGGGACTGCCCTACAATGAGCAGTTCTTC. Translated, it gives CASSEGLPYNEQFF.

This chain uses TRBV30 with TRBJ2-7; D possibly matches TRBD1 or TRBD2 (5 bases each). The CDR3 is made up of 13 amino acids. CDR1 is GTSNPN and CDR2 is SVGIG in the germline V gene (reference sequence). The germline V and J ends were trimmed by 2 bases and 6 bases, with 14 bases remaining between them. The CDR3 loop is CAWSRRDGTEQYF. The CDR3 DNA reads TGTGCCTGGAGTCGCCGGGACGGGACCGAGCAGTACTTC.

This clone has a handful of counts. This rearrangement joins TRBV25-1 to TRBJ2-1; TRBD2 matches 8 bases. CDR3 size: 15 residues. V lost 5 bases, J lost 8 bases, and 11 bases stayed unmatched. The V gene's germline CDR1 is MGHDK and CDR2 SYGVNS. The CDR3 is CASSPGREYVYEQFF. Written as DNA, the CDR3 is TGTGCCAGCAGTCCCGGGAGGGAGTACGTATATGAGCAGTTCTTC.

By share of the sample, this clone is medium-sized. The rearrangement links TRBV5-4 to TRBJ2-5, with 7 bases aligning to TRBD1. J gave up 2 bases and V 5 bases, and 6 bases lay outside the gene matches. The CDR3 is 14 amino acids. Germline CDR1 SGHNT, CDR2 YYREEE (reference sequence). CDR3 sequence (DNA): TGTGCCAGCAGAAAGTCACAGGGGCAAGAGACCCAGTACTTC. This encodes CASRKSQGQETQYF.

This clone was seen a few times. The gene calls are TRBV6-6 and TRBJ1-5, with 11 bases aligning to TRBD1. Germline V lookup: CDR1 MNHNY, CDR2 SVGAGI (reference sequence). This CDR3 spans 16 amino acids. J lost 6 bases, V lost 6 bases, and 10 bases had no gene match. The chain's CDR3 is CASSPTGQGAGQPQHF. In DNA, the CDR3 is TGTGCCAGCAGCCCCACTGGACAGGGGGCTGGTCAGCCCCAGCATTTT.

The chain carries TRBV19 and TRBJ2-6; D gene unclear. The CDR3 length is 16 residues. Per germline, CDR1 LNHDA and CDR2 SQIVND (reference sequence). V lost 1 base and J lost 0, with 7 bases in between. CDR3 in amino acids: CASSIGAFSGANVLTF. The CDR3 region has the DNA TGTGCCAGTAGTATAGGAGCTTTCTCTGGGGCCAACGTCCTGACTTTC.

The chain links TRBV4-2 to TRBJ2-7; tentatively, D is TRBD2 (6 bases). The V gene's germline CDR1 is LGHNA and CDR2 YNFKEQ. The V end was cut by 5 bases, the J end by 5 bases, with 22 bases between. The CDR3 is made up of 16 amino acids. The CDR3 reads CASSTRGSGGTDEQYF. In DNA, the CDR3 is TGTGCCAGCAGCACCCGGGGTAGCGGTGGCACGGACGAGCAGTACTTC.

The rearrangement joins TRBV7-9 to TRBJ1-1, with 7 bases fitting TRBD1. Germline trimming cut 5 bases from V and 7 bases from J; bases unmatched to any gene: 4. The CDR3 is 12 residues long. The germline V gene encodes CDR1 SEHNR and CDR2 FQNEAQ (reference sequence). CDR3 protein: CASSTTGVEAFF. For the CDR3, the DNA is TGTGCCAGCAGCACAACAGGGGTTGAAGCTTTCTTT.

This clone was counted between two and nine times. The chain employs TRBV5-4 and TRBJ1-2; 7 bases map to TRBD1. CDR1 and CDR2 from the germline V gene are SGHNT and YYREEE (reference sequence). Trimming removed 3 bases from V and 0 bases from J; junction bases left unmatched: 5. The CDR3 has 15 amino acids. The CDR3 DNA follows: TGTGCCAGCAGCTCCTCCGGGACAGCTAACTATGGCTACACCTTC. Protein product: CASSSSGTANYGYTF.

This chain's CDR3 is CASSQREDRVWEELFF. The CDR3 coding sequence is TGTGCCAGCAGCCAAAGGGAGGACAGGGTCTGGGAGGAGCTGTTTTTT. The V and J genes are TRBV4-2 and TRBJ2-2; 8 bases line up with TRBD1. In germline, CDR1 is LGHNA, CDR2 YNFKEQ. V shed 2 bases, J shed 10 bases, and the junction held 12 bases outside the gene matches. The CDR3 has 16 amino acids.

The chain couples TRBV4-2 to TRBJ2-3, with TRBD2 matching 7 bases. Trimming at V came to 0 bases and at J to 4 bases, leaving 10 bases not matched to a gene. From germline, CDR1 is LGHNA and CDR2 YNFKEQ. CDR3 length: 17 amino acids. The CDR3 spells CASSQDGGGSGADTQYF. The CDR3 coding sequence is TGTGCCAGCAGCCAAGATGGTGGCGGGAGCGGGGCAGATACGCAGTATTTT.

This rearrangement joins TRBV27 to TRBJ2-3; D is perhaps TRBD2 (6 bases). Trimming shortened V by 6 bases and J by 2 bases, and 15 bases separated the two germline ends. There are 15 residues in the CDR3. Germline CDR1 is MNHEY and CDR2 is SMNVEV (reference sequence). CDR3: CASSESSGLTDTQYF. CDR3 bases: TGTGCCAGCAGCGAGAGTAGCGGCCTCACAGATACGCAGTATTTT.

About this clone itself: The same CDR3 arises from other DNA sequences in this sample as well. The rearrangement links TRBV5-1 to TRBJ1-4; D is unclear. In germline, CDR1 is SGHRS, CDR2 YFSETQ. V was pared by 1 base and J by 0 bases, with 7 bases between. This CDR3 region has 15 residues. CDR3 sequence (DNA): TGCGCCAGCAGCTTGTCAGGTGCAACTAATGAAAAACTGTTTTTT. Protein product: CASSLSGATNEKLFF.

The V gene is TRBV19, the J gene TRBJ2-7, with 7 positions matching TRBD2. The germline V gene encodes CDR1 LNHDA and CDR2 SQIVND (reference sequence). Losses at the gene ends were 5 bases for V and 2 bases for J; bases not matched to a gene: 3. This CDR3 spans 13 amino acids. CDR3 DNA sequence: TGTGCCAGTAGTGACGGGACTACCTACGAGCAGTACTTC. Translating it yields CASSDGTTYEQYF.

This clone was seen a few times. The CDR3 is CATSWGESYEQYF. The CDR3 bases are TGTGCCACCTCGTGGGGAGAGTCCTACGAGCAGTACTTC. The rearrangement joins TRBV19 to TRBJ2-7; D perhaps matches TRBD2 (5 bases). The CDR3 is 13 residues long. The V gene's germline CDR1 is LNHDA and CDR2 SQIVND (reference sequence). Trimming cost V 10 bases and J 1 base, with 14 bases left between them. The full variable domain, rest sourced from reference TRBV19 and TRBJ2-7, is DGGITQSPKYLFRKEGQNVTLSCEQNLNHDAMYWYRQDPGQGLRLIYYSQIVNDFQKGDIAEGYSVSREKKESFPLTVTSAQKNPTAFYLCATSWGESYEQYFGPGTRLTVT.

This clone occurred a few times. The chain employs TRBV5-1 and TRBJ2-2; D not certain. The CDR3 runs 16 residues. Trimming took 4 bases from V and 5 from J, leaving 18 bases between them. From germline, CDR1 is SGHRS and CDR2 YFSETQ. This chain's CDR3 is CASSQDGRAFTGELFF. The CDR3 nucleotides read TGCGCCAGCAGCCAGGACGGACGGGCCTTTACCGGGGAGCTGTTTTTT.

This clone was recorded a few times. The chain has TRBV10-3 and TRBJ1-4; a possible D gene is TRBD1 (6 bases). Germline-derived CDR1 and CDR2 are ENHRY and SYGVKD. V was pared by 4 bases and J by 5 bases, with 8 bases between. This CDR3 has 13 amino acids. The CDR3 DNA follows: TGTGCCATCAGTGGACAGGAGAATGAAAAACTGTTTTTT. This gives the protein CAISGQENEKLFF.

This clone was found a few times. CDR3: CASSEDRAASYGYTF. In DNA, the CDR3 is TGTGCCAGCAGTGAGGACAGGGCGGCGTCCTATGGCTACACCTTC. The V and J genes are TRBV2 and TRBJ1-2, with TRBD1 matching 8 bases. With 3 bases clipped from V and 4 bases from J, the junction kept 7 bases outside the gene matches. The CDR3 is 15 residues long. Looked up from germline, CDR1 is SNHLY and CDR2 is FYNNEI.

This clone was seen more than once but under ten times. The CDR3 region has the DNA TGTGCCAGCGCGGGCCAGGGCAATGAGCAGTTCTTC. Translation gives CASAGQGNEQFF. The genes are TRBV2 and TRBJ2-1; either TRBD1 or TRBD2 may supply D (5 bases each). The CDR3 contains 12 residues. Germline CDR1 and CDR2: SNHLY and FYNNEI. The V and J ends lost 8 bases and 6 bases respectively, with 11 bases between them.

The chain combines TRBV27 with TRBJ2-1; D unclear. The CDR3 extends over 11 amino acids. Trimming pared 2 bases from V and 8 bases from J, leaving 4 bases between. Germline CDR1 and CDR2: MNHEY and SMNVEV (reference sequence). CDR3: CASSLGYEQFF. CDR3 bases: TGTGCCAGCAGTTTAGGGTATGAGCAGTTCTTC.

This clone occurred a few times. The chain is built from TRBV10-2 and TRBJ2-6, with D possibly being TRBD1 or TRBD2 (5 bases each). Between the trimmed V and J ends, which lost 5 bases and 0 bases, there was a span of 11 bases. Germline loops: CDR1 WSHSY, CDR2 SAAADI. The CDR3 extends over 16 amino acids. This CDR3 is CASSPEGTSGANVLTF. DNA for the CDR3: TGCGCCAGCAGTCCAGAGGGGACCTCTGGGGCCAACGTCCTGACTTTC.

The V gene is TRBV18, the J gene TRBJ2-3; 9 positions match TRBD2. CDR3 length: 15 amino acids. Germline assignment: CDR1 KGHSH and CDR2 LQKENI. With V trimmed by 3 bases and J by 4 bases, 5 bases remained unmatched. The CDR3 sequence: CASSPLAGDPDTQYF. CDR3 nucleotide sequence: TGTGCCAGCTCACCTTTAGCGGGAGACCCAGATACGCAGTATTTT.

As concerns this clone: Germline is not matched at one junction end, which may reflect a read error. The chain carries TRBV18 and TRBJ1-5, with unresolved D. The CDR3 contains 13 residues. The germline V gene encodes CDR1 KGHSH and CDR2 LQKENI. CDR3 sequence: CASSPRTDQRQHF. CDR3 DNA sequence: TGTGCCAGCTCCCCAAGGACGGACCAGCGCCAGCATTTT.

This chain links TRBV7-8 with TRBJ1-1, with TRBD1 matching 8 bases. The CDR3 totals 15 residues. The germline gives CDR1 SGHVS, CDR2 FQNEAQ. V lost 5 bases, J lost 4 bases, and 9 bases stayed unmatched. The CDR3 loop reads CASSTRQGRLTEAFF. CDR3 nucleotide sequence: TGTGCCAGCAGCACGAGACAGGGGCGGCTCACTGAAGCTTTCTTT.